One sample yielded the 14 T cell receptor beta chains listed below, sequenced in a study of blood T cell repertoires in COVID-19. The protocol was immunoSEQ multiplex PCR, while the TCRdb copy is restricted to in-frame clones and leaves out a portion. The table lists 100,000 or so clones, more than 70% of them singletons. The sample comprised peripheral blood. The receptors here all came from a human donor in a cohort sampled during active COVID-19.

This chain connects TRBV6-5 to TRBJ1-3; D gene ambiguous. V lost 2 bases and J lost 0, with 8 bases in between. The V gene's germline CDR1 is MNHEY and CDR2 SVGAGI. The CDR3 sequence is 15 residues long. CDR3: CASSYGGHSGNTIYF. Written as DNA, the CDR3 is TGTGCCAGCAGTTACGGCGGCCACTCTGGAAACACCATATATTTT.

The chain joins TRBV28 to TRBJ2-1; no definite D call. With 3 bases removed from V and 3 bases from J, the gap between germline ends came to 15 bases. This CDR3 is 16 amino acids long. Germline CDR1 and CDR2: MDHEN and SYDVKM. The DNA of the CDR3 is TGTGCCAGCAGTTTCCAACGAGCGCTGGGCTACAATGAGCAGTTCTTC. Its translation is CASSFQRALGYNEQFF.

The chain carries TRBV4-2 and TRBJ1-1; tentative D call: TRBD1 (5 bases). This CDR3 has 16 amino acids. CDR1 and CDR2 from the germline V gene are LGHNA and YNFKEQ. Deletions cut 0 bases from V and 2 bases from J, with 13 bases between. The CDR3 DNA follows: TGTGCCAGCAGCCAAGAATCGGGCAGGGTTAACACTGAAGCTTTCTTT. Protein: CASSQESGRVNTEAFF.

The gene calls are TRBV3-1 (or the pseudogene TRBV3-2) and TRBJ2-1; TRBD1 matches at 7 bases. The germline V gene has CDR1 LGHDT and CDR2 YNNKEL (reference sequence). The length of the CDR3 is 13 residues. The V segment lost 2 bases and the J segment 9 bases; nucleotides outside the gene matches: 4. CDR3 DNA: TGTGCCAGCAGCCAACCGACAGGGAGTGAGCAGTTCTTC. Translating gives CASSQPTGSEQFF.

The chain uses TRBV25-1 and TRBJ2-5, with a possible D match to TRBD2 (6 bases). The V end lost 0 bases, the J end lost 4 bases, and 12 bases lay between the germline ends. CDR3 length: 15 amino acids. Germline lookup yields CDR1 MGHDK and CDR2 SYGVNS. The CDR3 nucleotides read TGTGCCAGCAGTGAATATAACGGGGGATCAGAGACCCAGTACTTC. This translates into CASSEYNGGSETQYF. Using reference TRBV25-1 and TRBJ2-5 for the parts outside the CDR3, the full variable domain is EADIYQTPRYLVIGTGKKITLECSQTMGHDKMYWYQQDPGMELHLIHYSYGVNSTEKGDLSSESTVSRIRTEHFPLTLESARPSHTSQYLCASSEYNGGSETQYFGPGTRLLVL.

The gene calls are TRBV18 and TRBJ1-1; D is unresolved. CDR3 size: 13 residues. Per germline, CDR1 KGHSH and CDR2 LQKENI. Trimming took 3 bases from V and 8 from J, leaving 13 bases between them. In DNA form, the CDR3 reads TGTGCCAGCTCACCCGAGCCCAGGTTAGAAGCTTTCTTT. This translates into CASSPEPRLEAFF.

The rearrangement joins TRBV2 to TRBJ2-1, with 8 bases matching TRBD2. The CDR3 has 15 residues. The germline V gene encodes CDR1 SNHLY and CDR2 FYNNEI. The ends lost 3 bases at V and 6 bases at J; junction bases unmatched: 7. CDR3 sequence reads: CASSDVVGRANEQFF. The CDR3 DNA sequence: TGTGCCAGCAGTGACGTGGTCGGGAGGGCCAATGAGCAGTTCTTC.

This chain joins TRBV11-2 and TRBJ2-7; tentative D call: TRBD2 (6 bases). CDR3 length: 13 amino acids. Germline lookup yields CDR1 SGHAT and CDR2 FQNNGV. V was trimmed by 5 bases and J by 6 bases, leaving 14 bases between them. CDR3: CASSRPGVSEQYF. Here the CDR3 DNA reads TGTGCCAGCAGCCGCCCGGGGGTTTCCGAGCAGTACTTC. The whole variable domain, filled in from reference TRBV11-2 and TRBJ2-7, reads EAGVAQSPRYKIIEKRQSVAFWCNPISGHATLYWYQQILGQGPKLLIQFQNNGVVDDSQLPKDRFSAERLKGVDSTLKIQPAKLEDSAVYLCASSRPGVSEQYFGPGTRLTVT.

J is TRBJ2-7 and V is TRBV27; D is unresolved. Germline CDR1 is MNHEY and CDR2 is SMNVEV (reference sequence). The CDR3 length is 14 residues. V lost 6 bases and J lost 2, with 14 bases in between. The CDR3 DNA reads as TGTGCCAGCAGACGCCTAAGCTTTCCCTACGAGCAGTACTTC. It yields the protein CASRRLSFPYEQYF.

This clone is a singleton in its sample. This chain connects TRBV10-3 to TRBJ2-7; 12 positions agree with TRBD2. The junction had 8 bases not matched to a gene; V was cut back by 3 bases and J by 5 bases. CDR1 is ENHRY, CDR2 SYGVKD, per germline. The CDR3 totals 16 residues. The CDR3 loop is CAISERGLAGVNEQYF. The CDR3 coding sequence is TGTGCCATCAGTGAACGGGGACTAGCGGGCGTCAACGAGCAGTACTTC.

The table lists this clone with a count of one. The rearrangement joins TRBV3-1 (or the pseudogene TRBV3-2) to TRBJ1-5, with D unclear. Germline values: CDR1 LGHDT, CDR2 YNNKEL (reference sequence). Trimming cost V 0 bases and J 5 bases, with 5 bases left between them. This CDR3 has 13 amino acids. CDR3 nucleotide sequence: TGTGCCAGCAGCCAAGATCGGTATCAGCCCCAGCATTTT. Its translation: CASSQDRYQPQHF.

The V and J genes are TRBV7-8 and TRBJ2-1; 9 nucleotides agree with TRBD2. The CDR3 length is 15 residues. Trimming at V came to 1 base and at J to 8 bases, leaving 6 bases not matched to a gene. Germline CDR1 reads SGHVS; CDR2 reads FQNEAQ. The DNA of the CDR3 is TGTGCCAGCAGCTTAGAGGGACTAGCTCGGGATGAGCAGTTCTTC. Its protein product is CASSLEGLARDEQFF.

This clone has a handful of counts. This sequence joins TRBV7-3 and TRBJ2-3, with TRBD2 as a possible D gene (5 bases). Deletions cut 6 bases from V and 13 bases from J, with 23 bases between. Looked up from germline, CDR1 is SGHTA and CDR2 is FQGTGA. This CDR3 is built from 14 residues. The CDR3 here is CASSPHGQPAREYF. CDR3 nucleotide sequence: TGTGCCAGCAGTCCCCACGGGCAGCCTGCGAGGGAGTATTTT.

This chain joins TRBV19 and TRBJ2-3; D perhaps matches TRBD2 (5 bases). Looked up from germline, CDR1 is LNHDA and CDR2 is SQIVND (reference sequence). The CDR3 spans 12 residues. V dropped 6 bases and J dropped 5 bases, with 9 bases sitting between them. CDR3 bases: TGTGCCAGTAGCCTAGGAGGAGATACGCAGTATTTT. This gives the protein CASSLGGDTQYF.